This is a list of T cell receptor beta chains from one sample in a study of blood T cells in healthy people across ages. One entry per CDR3 protein, called by TCRdb with MiXCR from the 5' RACE reads. Of 700,000 to 800,000 distinct CDR3 sequences listed, 43% are singletons. Sequencing was done on a sample of blood. The receptor set was obtained from a woman aged 55-75 years in good health. Each CDR3 is given with its conserved first and last residue. A D gene is named only where the DNA matches it firmly. The size field is filled for only some rows; it gives once, few, many or a size class.

clone_size j_call d_call v_call cdr3_nt cdr3_aa
few TRBJ2-3 . TRBV9 TGTGCCAGCAGCGTAGCACCACCCACAGATACGCAGTATTTT CASSVAPPTDTQYF
. TRBJ2-5 TRBD1 TRBV4-2 TGTGCCAGCAGCCCCCTGGGAGGACAGGGAGAAGAGACCCAGTACTTC CASSPLGGQGEETQYF
many TRBJ2-3 TRBD2 TRBV7-9 TGTGCCAGCAGCTTAGGAGCGGGGACCACAGATACGCAGTATTTT CASSLGAGTTDTQYF
. TRBJ1-4 . TRBV4-2 TGTGCCAGCAGCCCCTATCGGGACTCCCCAACTAATGAAAAACTGTTTTTT CASSPYRDSPTNEKLFF
. TRBJ2-7 . TRBV20-1 TGCAGTGCTAGGCCCGGTTCTGACGAGCAGTACTTC CSARPGSDEQYF
. TRBJ2-3 TRBD1 TRBV20-1 TGCAGTGCTAGCCTTCGCGGGACAGGGAAGAGAGATACGCAGTATTTT CSASLRGTGKRDTQYF
once TRBJ2-5 . TRBV20-1 TGCGGTGCTAAGGACGGGCAAAAGGCGCAGTACTTC CGAKDGQKAQYF
. TRBJ2-7 TRBD2 TRBV27 TGTGCCAGCAGTCCCTATGGGGGGGAAACCTACGAGCAGTACTTC CASSPYGGETYEQYF
few TRBJ1-2 . TRBV28 TGTGCCAGCAGTTTATTTAGGGATGGCTACACCTTC CASSLFRDGYTF
once TRBJ1-5 . TRBV27 TGTGCCAGCATCAAATCGCCCCGACAGCATCCTACTAATCAGCCCCAGCATTTT CASIKSPRQHPTNQPQHF
few TRBJ2-1 TRBD1 TRBV5-1 TGCGCCAGCAGCTTGGCAGGGACAGGGGTTGATGAGCAGTTCTTC CASSLAGTGVDEQFF
. TRBJ2-4 . TRBV3-1 TGTGCCAGCAGCCAAGGGTCCGTTAAGAACATTCAGTACTTC CASSQGSVKNIQYF
many TRBJ2-1 TRBD1 TRBV27 TGTGCCAGCAGTGACCACAGGGGTTCCTACAATGAGCAGTTCTTC CASSDHRGSYNEQFF
. TRBJ2-1 TRBD1 TRBV4-2 TGTGCCAGCAGCCAAGAGGACAGGGGGACCTACAATGAGCAGTTCTTC CASSQEDRGTYNEQFF
many TRBJ2-5 TRBD2 TRBV20-1 TGCAGAGCCGGGACTACCCAGGAAGAGACCCAGTACTTC CRAGTTQEETQYF
. TRBJ2-5 . TRBV12-3/TRBV12-4 TGTGCCAGCAGTTTGGGAAATGTTAGACAGGCCCGGGGAGAGACCCAGTACTTC CASSLGNVRQARGETQYF
. TRBJ2-5 TRBD1 TRBV6-6 TGTGCCAGCACAGGGCCAGGGGGCGGAGAGACCCAGTACTTC CASTGPGGGETQYF
. TRBJ1-2 . TRBV20-1 TGCAATGCTAGCGAGTCTCTCTATGGCTACACCTTC CNASESLYGYTF
. TRBJ2-3 TRBD1 TRBV10-1 TGCGCCAGCAGTGACCCCGGACAGGGGACAGATACGCAGTATTTT CASSDPGQGTDTQYF
. TRBJ1-2 . TRBV12-3/TRBV12-4 TGTGCCAGCAGTCCCTCGGGGGGTTATGGCTACACCTTC CASSPSGGYGYTF
few TRBJ2-5 TRBD2 TRBV4-2 TGTGCCAGCAGCCAAGATCCCCAGACTAGCGGACGGGAGACCCAGTACTTC CASSQDPQTSGRETQYF
few TRBJ2-4 TRBD2 TRBV3-1 TGTGCCAGCAGCCAAGACCGAGCGGGAGGAAACATTCAGTACTTC CASSQDRAGGNIQYF
. TRBJ2-3 TRBD2 TRBV20-1 TGCAGTGCTAGAGCTAGCGGGCGGGGCACAGATACGCAGTATTTT CSARASGRGTDTQYF
. TRBJ2-1 . TRBV27 TGTGCCAGCAGTTTTACGTCTGGAGGGGCCCAAGAGACCCAGTTCTTC CASSFTSGGAQETQFF
many TRBJ2-5 . TRBV12-3/TRBV12-4 TGTGCCAGCAGTTTCGGGACAAGCCGCCAAGAGACCCAGTACTTC CASSFGTSRQETQYF
few TRBJ2-3 TRBD2 TRBV5-8 TGTGCCAGCAGCCTCGCTAGCGGGAGCCCAGATACGCAGTATTTT CASSLASGSPDTQYF
. TRBJ2-4 . TRBV7-2 TGTGCCAGCAGCCCCCGAGGACAGATAATAAAAAACATTCGGTACTTC CASSPRGQIIKNIRYF
. TRBJ2-3 . TRBV7-9 TGTGCCAGCAGCCAGGACAGTCCAGATACGCAGTATTTT CASSQDSPDTQYF
. TRBJ2-4 . TRBV11-2 TGTGCCAGCAGCCCTTCGCCGCTAGCCAAAAACATTCAGTACTTC CASSPSPLAKNIQYF
many TRBJ2-7 TRBD1 TRBV29-1 TGCAGCGTAGGTCCCGGGACAGGGGGTTTCTACGAGCAGTACTTC CSVGPGTGGFYEQYF
. TRBJ2-1 . TRBV7-9 TGTGCCAGCAGCGTAGTGGACACCTACAATGAGCAGTTCTTC CASSVVDTYNEQFF
. TRBJ2-5 TRBD2 TRBV3-1 TGTGCCAGCAGCTTCCGACGACTAGCGCCCCAAGAGACCCAGTACTTC CASSFRRLAPQETQYF
. TRBJ2-7 . TRBV11-3 TGTGCCCGATCGGACACATGCTACGAGCAGTACTTC CARSDTCYEQYF
. TRBJ2-7 . TRBV12-2 TGTGCAAGTCCCATGACAACGGGCGGGGAGACCCAATACTTC CASPMTTGGETQYF
. TRBJ2-5 TRBD2 TRBV7-3 TGTGCCAGCAGCCGCGGGGGATCTGGTCAAGAGACCCAGTACTTC CASSRGGSGQETQYF
few TRBJ1-1 . TRBV7-9 TGTGCCAGCAGCTTAGGGCAGAGCATGAACACTGAAGCTTTCTTT CASSLGQSMNTEAFF
few TRBJ2-3 TRBD2 TRBV28 TGTGCCAGCAGTTCCTCCCGGACTAGCGCCACAGATACGCAGTATTTT CASSSSRTSATDTQYF
few TRBJ2-7 TRBD1 TRBV13 TGTGCCAGCAGCGACCAGGGGGCGCGCTACGAGCAGTACTTC CASSDQGARYEQYF
. TRBJ2-1 . TRBV5-1 TGCGCCAGCAGCCTGGACAACAACAATGAGCAGTTCTTC CASSLDNNNEQFF
. TRBJ2-5 . TRBV27 TGTGCCAGCATGGGCAGGACGTGGGAGACCCAGTACTTC CASMGRTWETQYF
few TRBJ1-1 . TRBV12-3/TRBV12-4 TGTGCCAGCAGTCACAACAGGGCCCACACTGAAGCTTTCTTT CASSHNRAHTEAFF
. TRBJ1-5 TRBD1 TRBV7-2 TGTGCCAGCAGCCCTGGGACAGGTGCCTGGTATCAGCCCCAGCATTTT CASSPGTGAWYQPQHF
. TRBJ2-7 . TRBV6-6 TGTGCCAGCAGTTACACCGACAGATCCTACGAGCAGTACTTC CASSYTDRSYEQYF
few TRBJ2-3 TRBD2 TRBV4-1 TGCGCCAGCAGCCAAGGACTAGCGGGGCGCACAGATACGCAGTATTTT CASSQGLAGRTDTQYF
. TRBJ1-3 . TRBV29-1 TGCAGCGTTGCAGGTGACGCACTCTCTGGAAACACCATATATTTT CSVAGDALSGNTIYF
few TRBJ1-4 . TRBV5-1 TGCGCCAGCAGGGAGACAGCAACTAATGAAAAACTGTTTTTT CASRETATNEKLFF